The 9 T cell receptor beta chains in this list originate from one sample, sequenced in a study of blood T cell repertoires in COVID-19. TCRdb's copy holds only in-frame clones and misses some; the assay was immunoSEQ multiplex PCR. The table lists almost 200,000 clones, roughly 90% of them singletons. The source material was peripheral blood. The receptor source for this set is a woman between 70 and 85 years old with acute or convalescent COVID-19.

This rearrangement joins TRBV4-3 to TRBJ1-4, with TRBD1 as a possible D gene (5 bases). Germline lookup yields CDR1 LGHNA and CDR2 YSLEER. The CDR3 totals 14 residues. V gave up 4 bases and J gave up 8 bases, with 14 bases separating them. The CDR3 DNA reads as TGCGCCAGCAGCCGCCTTGGGGCGGGGGAAAAACTGTTTTTT. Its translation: CASSRLGAGEKLFF.

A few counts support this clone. This CDR3 reads CASSFRDRVNTEAFF. The CDR3 nucleotides read TGTGCCAGCAGCTTCCGGGACAGAGTGAACACTGAAGCTTTCTTT. The V and J genes are TRBV7-8 and TRBJ1-1, with 7 bases that match TRBD1. The CDR3 extends over 15 amino acids. With 3 bases clipped from V and 0 bases from J, the junction kept 4 bases outside the gene matches. Germline loops: CDR1 SGHVS, CDR2 FQNEAQ.

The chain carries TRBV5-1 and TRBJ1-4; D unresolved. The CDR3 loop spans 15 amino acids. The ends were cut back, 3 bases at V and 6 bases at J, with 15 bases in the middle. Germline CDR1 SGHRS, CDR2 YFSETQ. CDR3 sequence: CASSSLGGGDEKLFF. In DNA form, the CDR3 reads TGCGCCAGCAGCTCCCTGGGAGGCGGGGATGAAAAACTGTTTTTT.

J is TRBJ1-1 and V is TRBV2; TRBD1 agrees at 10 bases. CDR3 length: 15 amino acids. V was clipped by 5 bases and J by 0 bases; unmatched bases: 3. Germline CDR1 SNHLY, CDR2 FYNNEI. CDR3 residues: CASSRDRGLNTEAFF. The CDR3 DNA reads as TGTGCCAGCAGTCGGGACAGGGGATTGAACACTGAAGCTTTCTTT.

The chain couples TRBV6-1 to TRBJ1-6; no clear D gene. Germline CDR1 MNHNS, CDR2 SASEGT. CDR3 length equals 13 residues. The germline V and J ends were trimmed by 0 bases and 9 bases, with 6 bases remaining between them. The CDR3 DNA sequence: TGTGCCAGCAGTGAAGCGAGGGTTTCACCCCTCCACTTT. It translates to CASSEARVSPLHF.

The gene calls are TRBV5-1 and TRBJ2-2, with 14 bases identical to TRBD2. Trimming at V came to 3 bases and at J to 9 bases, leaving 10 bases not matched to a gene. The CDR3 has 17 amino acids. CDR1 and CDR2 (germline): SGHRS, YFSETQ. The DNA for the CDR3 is TGCGCCAGCAGCTCCCGACTAGCGGGAGGGCCGGATCGGGAGCTGTTTTTT. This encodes CASSSRLAGGPDRELFF.

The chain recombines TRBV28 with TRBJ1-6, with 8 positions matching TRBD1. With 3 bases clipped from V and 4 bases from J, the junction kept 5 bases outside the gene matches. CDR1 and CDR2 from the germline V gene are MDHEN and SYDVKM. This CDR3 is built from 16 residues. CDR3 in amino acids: CASSLVTGAYNSPLHF. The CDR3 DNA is TGTGCCAGCAGTTTGGTGACAGGGGCTTATAATTCACCCCTCCACTTT.

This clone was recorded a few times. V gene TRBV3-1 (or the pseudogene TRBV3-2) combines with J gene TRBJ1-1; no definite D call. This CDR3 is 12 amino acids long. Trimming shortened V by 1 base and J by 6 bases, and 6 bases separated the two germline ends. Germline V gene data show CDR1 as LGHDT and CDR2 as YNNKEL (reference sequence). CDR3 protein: CASSQVNAEAFF. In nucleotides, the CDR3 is TGTGCCAGCAGCCAAGTTAATGCTGAAGCTTTCTTT.

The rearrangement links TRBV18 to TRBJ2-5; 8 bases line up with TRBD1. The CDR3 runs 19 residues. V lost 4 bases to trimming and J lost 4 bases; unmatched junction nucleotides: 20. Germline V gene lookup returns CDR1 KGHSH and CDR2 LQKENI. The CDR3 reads CASSQFPGQASRTGETQYF. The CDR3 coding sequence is TGTGCCAGCTCACAATTTCCGGGACAGGCCTCCCGAACAGGAGAGACCCAGTACTTC.